This T cell receptor beta chain was profiled in a study of shared clonotypes between healthy human individuals (dated by TCRdb to between 2020 and 2021). With respect to the entire study: The cohort comprised a couple of women and three men aged 18 to 49 years. To estimate repertoire size and how much clonotype sharing occurs between individuals, the study deeply sequenced the blood TCR repertoires of 5 or 6 healthy adults. Different laboratories and diverse techniques were used to prepare libraries and sequence TCR repertoires, to increase sequencing depth and limit assay-specific biases. Per donor, leukapheresis produced somewhere between about 0.85 and 10 billion PBMCs. General conclusions and limits of the study: Because the study included a small number of donors, the genetic and exposure-history diversity represented was limited. Based on pairwise subsampling, the degree of clonotype sharing among donors was expected to be affected by sequencing depth. Sampling was restricted to blood, and TCR repertoires in tissues likely differ from the TCR repertoires found in blood.

A word on this clone: The clone's antigen remains unknown. Nothing much larger sits one base from this clone, and base qualities are not available.

Healthy HIV-negative adults with no recently reported acute infections or vaccinations were included as donors. Every donor was a Caucasian adult residing in Nashville, Tennessee, USA. For unsorted samples, tens of millions of PBMCs were counted, and genomic DNA was extracted using the QIAamp DNA Blood Mini kit. Blood was obtained by leukapheresis, after which PBMCs were separated by Ficoll-Histopaque density gradient centrifugation and cryopreserved in liquid nitrogen vapor phase. Using the deep immunoSEQ assay, multiplex PCR amplified TCR CDR3 regions from genomic DNA. Extracted genomic DNA from each cell subset was distributed evenly across all wells of several immunoSEQ 96-well plates, and each plate was treated as a replicate. For unsorted PBMC, around 300 ng of genomic DNA, equivalent to about 30,000 T cell genomes, went into each replicate PCR. Genomic DNA from unsorted PBMC was sequenced over ten immunoSEQ deep assay plates. Purified libraries were quantified with a Qubit 3.0 fluorometer, sized on a Bioanalyzer 2100, and re-quantified with the KAPA Library Quantification kit. Every immunoSEQ 96-well plate was sequenced on a dedicated single-read 150-cycle Illumina NextSeq 550 flow cell. The original pipeline was this. Because the immunoSEQ output held only junctional sequences and lacked quality scores, the filtering could not match the filtering applied to full-length reads. To assign V/J genes and CDR3, sequences were annotated using PyIR, a Python wrapper for IgBLAST v1.9, with IMGT germline references. Reads with weak V/J assignments (E-value above 1e-6), missing CDR3, stop codons, out-of-frame junctions, or ambiguous translated residues were removed. V3J clonotypes were defined by identical inferred V gene, J gene, and CDR3 amino acid sequence. The percentage overlap between two repertoires was calculated by dividing the number of shared unique clonotypes by the size of the smaller repertoire. Richness of each repertoire was evaluated using RTK rarefaction, the Chao1 estimator, and Recon v2.1 estimates of unobserved clonotypes. This is the immuneACCESS table as TCRdb keeps it, with only in-frame sequences that have V and J called. A part of the clones is gone; compared with another copy, unresolved V genes explain less than half, and the rest is unexplained. The DNA was the basis for D and trimming; V, J and clone size are from that table. The sample includes fewer than 600,000 clones, with less than 85% observed a single time. Under 15% of the sample is held by the ten biggest clonotypes.

The sequencing input was PBMCs. The receptor's source is a woman in her thirties or forties in good health. Some clones in this sample may be carry-over from other donors' samples.

The DNA sequence reads TGCGCCAGCAGCCTCATAGCGGGCAACCAAGAGACCCAGTACTTC. The translation is CASSLIAGNQETQYF. This chain joins TRBV4-1 to TRBJ2-5; the central 7 bases match TRBD2. CDR1 and CDR2 were assigned from the germline V gene as MGHRA and YSYEKL. There are 15 amino acids in the CDR3, from cysteine to phenylalanine inclusive. Only the CDR3 portion is preserved as DNA: 45 bases, with reading frame beginning at the first base. V and J are trimmed by 4 bases and 0 bases, and the gene matches miss 5 bases of the junction.